This T cell receptor (beta chain) was recorded in a study of CD8+CD57+ T cells in acquired aplastic anemia. The TCR beta profiling, which covered VDJ combination and CDR3 sequence, was carried out using genomic DNA as the template. TCRdb re-called the reads through MiXCR, storing one row per CDR3 protein. The data hold 150,000 to 180,000 distinct CDR3 sequences, with roughly half observed a single time. Those patients picked for sequencing had displayed CD8+CD57+ cell expansion on flow cytometry. Germline assignment: CDR1 SNHLY and CDR2 FYNNEI. After removal of 6 bases from V and 2 bases from J, the junction contained 7 bases not matched to a gene. This CDR3 comprises 15 residues.

This sequence joins TRBV2 and TRBJ2-3; TRBD1 matches at 8 bases. The specimen was sorted CD4+, CD8+, or CD8+CD57+ T cells (not recorded which) from PBMCs. This TCR derives from a human donor with aplastic anemia. This CDR3 is CASSFQGADTDTQYF. The CDR3 DNA sequence: TGTGCCAGCAGCTTTCAGGGGGCGGACACAGATACGCAGTATTTT.